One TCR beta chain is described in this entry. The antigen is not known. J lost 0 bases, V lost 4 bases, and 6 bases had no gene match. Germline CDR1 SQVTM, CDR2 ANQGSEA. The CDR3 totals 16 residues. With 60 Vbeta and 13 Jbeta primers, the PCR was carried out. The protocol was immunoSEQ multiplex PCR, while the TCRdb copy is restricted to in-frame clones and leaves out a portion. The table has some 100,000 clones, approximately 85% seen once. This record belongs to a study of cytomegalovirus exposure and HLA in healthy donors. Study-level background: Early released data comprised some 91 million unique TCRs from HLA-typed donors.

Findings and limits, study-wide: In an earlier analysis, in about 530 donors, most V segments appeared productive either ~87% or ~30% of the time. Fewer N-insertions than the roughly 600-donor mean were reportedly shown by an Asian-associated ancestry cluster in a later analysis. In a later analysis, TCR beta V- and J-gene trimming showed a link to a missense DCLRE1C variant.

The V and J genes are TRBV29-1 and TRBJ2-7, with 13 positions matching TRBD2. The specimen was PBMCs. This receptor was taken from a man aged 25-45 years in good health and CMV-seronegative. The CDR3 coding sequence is TGCAGCGTTGCGGGACTAGCGGGAAAGAGCTCCTACGAGCAGTACTTC. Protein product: CSVAGLAGKSSYEQYF.